This record concerns one TCR beta chain sequence. The CDR3 is made up of 14 amino acids. Germline CDR1 reads SQVTM; CDR2 reads ANQGSEA. Trimming took 7 bases from V and 4 from J; bases not matched to a gene: 10. These data come from a study of blood T cell repertoires in COVID-19. About the study: Collection of acute and convalescent COVID-19 samples took place in the United States, Italy and Spain.

Generated by immunoSEQ multiplex PCR, the TCRdb table keeps only in-frame clones and is missing some. The sample carries 110,000 to 150,000 clones, about four fifths recorded once. The chain combines TRBV29-1 with TRBJ1-2; the match to TRBD1 covers 9 bases. Sequenced material: peripheral blood. The receptor's source is a human donor in a cohort sampled during active COVID-19. The CDR3 sequence: CSGITGGVPYGYTF. The CDR3 DNA follows: TGCAGCGGGATAACAGGGGGCGTCCCCTATGGCTACACCTTC.